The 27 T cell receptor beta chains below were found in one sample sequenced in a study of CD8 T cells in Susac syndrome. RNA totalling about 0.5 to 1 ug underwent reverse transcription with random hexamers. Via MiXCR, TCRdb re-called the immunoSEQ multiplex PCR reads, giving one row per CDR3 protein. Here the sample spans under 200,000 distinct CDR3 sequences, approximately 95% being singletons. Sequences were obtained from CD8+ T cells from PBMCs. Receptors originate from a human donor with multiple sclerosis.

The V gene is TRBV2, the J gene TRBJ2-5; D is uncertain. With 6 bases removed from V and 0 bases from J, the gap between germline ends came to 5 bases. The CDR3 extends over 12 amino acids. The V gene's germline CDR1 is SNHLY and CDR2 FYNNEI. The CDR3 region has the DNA TGTGCCAGCAGGTGGTACCAAGAGACCCAGTACTTC. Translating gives CASRWYQETQYF.

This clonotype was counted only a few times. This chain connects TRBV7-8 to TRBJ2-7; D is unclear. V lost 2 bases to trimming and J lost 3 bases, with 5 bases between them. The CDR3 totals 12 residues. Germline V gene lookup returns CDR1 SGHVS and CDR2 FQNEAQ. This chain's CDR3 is CASSLPGYEQYF. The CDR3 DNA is TGTGCCAGCAGCTTACCCGGCTACGAGCAGTACTTC.

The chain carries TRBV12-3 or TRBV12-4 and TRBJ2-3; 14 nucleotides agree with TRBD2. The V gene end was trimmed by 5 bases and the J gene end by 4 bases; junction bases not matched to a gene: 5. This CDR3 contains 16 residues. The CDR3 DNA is TGTGCCAGCAGTCAACGACTAGCGGGGGGGCCAGATACGCAGTATTTT. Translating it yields CASSQRLAGGPDTQYF.

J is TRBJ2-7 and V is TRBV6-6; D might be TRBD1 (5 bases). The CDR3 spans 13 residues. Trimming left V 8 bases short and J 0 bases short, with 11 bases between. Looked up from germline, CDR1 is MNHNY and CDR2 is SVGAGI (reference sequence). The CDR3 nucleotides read TGTGCCAGCGCGCCGACAGCCTCCTACGAGCAGTACTTC. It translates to CASAPTASYEQYF.

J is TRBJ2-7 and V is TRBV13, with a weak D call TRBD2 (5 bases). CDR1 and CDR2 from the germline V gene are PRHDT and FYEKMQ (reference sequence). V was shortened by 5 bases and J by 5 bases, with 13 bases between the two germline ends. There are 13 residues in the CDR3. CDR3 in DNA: TGTGCCAGCAGCCCGCCGGGGAGCGACGAGCAGTACTTC. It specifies CASSPPGSDEQYF.

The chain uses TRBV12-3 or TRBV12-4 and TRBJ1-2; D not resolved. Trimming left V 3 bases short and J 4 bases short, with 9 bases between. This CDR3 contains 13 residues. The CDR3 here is CASSFVTSYGYTF. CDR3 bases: TGTGCCAGCAGTTTTGTTACCAGCTATGGCTACACCTTC.

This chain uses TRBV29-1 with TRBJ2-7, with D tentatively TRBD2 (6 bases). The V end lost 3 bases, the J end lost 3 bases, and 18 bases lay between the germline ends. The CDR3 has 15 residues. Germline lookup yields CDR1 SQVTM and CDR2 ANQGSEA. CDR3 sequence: CSVENPGLGSYEQYF. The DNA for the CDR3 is TGCAGCGTTGAGAATCCGGGACTGGGAAGCTACGAGCAGTACTTC.

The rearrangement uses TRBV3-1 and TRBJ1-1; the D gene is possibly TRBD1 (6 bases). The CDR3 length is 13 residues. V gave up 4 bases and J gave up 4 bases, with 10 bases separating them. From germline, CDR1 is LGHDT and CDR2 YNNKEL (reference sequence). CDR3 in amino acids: CASSLLGGTEAFF. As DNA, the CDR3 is TGTGCCAGCAGCCTATTAGGGGGCACTGAAGCTTTCTTT.

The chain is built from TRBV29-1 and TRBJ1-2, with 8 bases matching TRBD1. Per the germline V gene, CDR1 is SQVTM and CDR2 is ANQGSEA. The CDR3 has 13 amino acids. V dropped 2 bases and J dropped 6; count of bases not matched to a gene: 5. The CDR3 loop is CSVELYRGDGYTF. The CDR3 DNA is TGCAGCGTTGAATTGTACAGGGGGGATGGCTACACCTTC.

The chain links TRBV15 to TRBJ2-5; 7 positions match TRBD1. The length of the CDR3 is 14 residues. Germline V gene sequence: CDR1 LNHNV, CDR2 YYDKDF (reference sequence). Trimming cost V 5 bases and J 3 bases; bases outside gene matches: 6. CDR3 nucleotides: TGTGCCACCAGCGACAGGGTGGTTGAAGAGACCCAGTACTTC. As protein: CATSDRVVEETQYF. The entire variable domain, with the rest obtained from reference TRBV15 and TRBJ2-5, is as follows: DAMVIQNPRYQVTQFGKPVTLSCSQTLNHNVMYWYQQKSSQAPKLLFHYYDKDFNNEADTPDNFQSRRPNTSFCFLDIRSPGLGDTAMYLCATSDRVVEETQYFGPGTRLLVL.

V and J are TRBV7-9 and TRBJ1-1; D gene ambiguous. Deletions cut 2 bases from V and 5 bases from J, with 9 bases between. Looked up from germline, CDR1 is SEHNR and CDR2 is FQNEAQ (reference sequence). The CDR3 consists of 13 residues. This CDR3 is CASSLSATTEAFF. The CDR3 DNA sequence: TGTGCCAGCAGCTTATCCGCGACGACTGAAGCTTTCTTT.

The CDR3 here is CASSNRDSPNTGELFF. As DNA, the CDR3 is TGCGCCAGCAGCAATAGAGACAGCCCGAACACCGGGGAGCTGTTTTTT. The V gene is TRBV5-1, the J gene TRBJ2-2; TRBD1 might be the D (5 bases). Germline CDR1 is SGHRS and CDR2 is YFSETQ. V shed 4 bases and J shed 0 bases, with 13 bases lying between them. This CDR3 has 16 amino acids.

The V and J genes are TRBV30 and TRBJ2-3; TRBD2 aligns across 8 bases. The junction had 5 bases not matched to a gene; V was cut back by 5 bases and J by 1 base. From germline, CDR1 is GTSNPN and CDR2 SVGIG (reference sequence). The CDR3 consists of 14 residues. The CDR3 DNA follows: TGTGCCTGGGGTAGCGGGATCGGCACAGATACGCAGTATTTT. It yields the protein CAWGSGIGTDTQYF.

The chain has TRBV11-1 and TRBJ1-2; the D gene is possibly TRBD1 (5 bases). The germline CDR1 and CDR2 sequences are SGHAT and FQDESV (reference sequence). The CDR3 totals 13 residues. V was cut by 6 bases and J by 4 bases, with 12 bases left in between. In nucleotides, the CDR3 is TGTGCCAGCAGTCAGGGAATCTCCTATGGCTACACCTTC. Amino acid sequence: CASSQGISYGYTF.

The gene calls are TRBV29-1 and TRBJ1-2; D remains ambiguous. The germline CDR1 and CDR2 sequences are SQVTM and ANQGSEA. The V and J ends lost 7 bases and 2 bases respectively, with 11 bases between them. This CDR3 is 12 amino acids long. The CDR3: CSAPSSNYGYTF. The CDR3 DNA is TGCAGCGCCCCCAGCTCCAACTATGGCTACACCTTC.

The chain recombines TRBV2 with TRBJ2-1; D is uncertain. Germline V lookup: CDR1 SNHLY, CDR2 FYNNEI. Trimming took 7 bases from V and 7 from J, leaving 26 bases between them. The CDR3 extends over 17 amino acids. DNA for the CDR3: TGTGCCAGCACCACCCTTACCCCTGAAATTAACCAAAATGAGCAGTTCTTC. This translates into CASTTLTPEINQNEQFF.

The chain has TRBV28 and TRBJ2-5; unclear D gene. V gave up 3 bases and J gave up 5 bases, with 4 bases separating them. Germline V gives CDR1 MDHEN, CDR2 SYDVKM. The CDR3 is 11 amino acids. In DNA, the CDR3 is TGTGCCAGCAGTTTTATGGAGACCCAGTACTTC. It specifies CASSFMETQYF. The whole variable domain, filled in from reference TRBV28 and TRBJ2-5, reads DVKVTQSSRYLVKRTGEKVFLECVQDMDHENMFWYRQDPGLGLRLIYFSYDVKMKEKGDIPEGYSVSREKKERFSLILESASTNQTSMYLCASSFMETQYFGPGTRLLVL.

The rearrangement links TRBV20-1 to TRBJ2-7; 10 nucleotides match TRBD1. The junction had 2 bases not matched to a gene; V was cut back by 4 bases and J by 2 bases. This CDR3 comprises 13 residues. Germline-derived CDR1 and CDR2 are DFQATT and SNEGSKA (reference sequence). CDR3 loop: CSAIGTGAYEQYF. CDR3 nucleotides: TGCAGTGCTATCGGGACAGGGGCCTACGAGCAGTACTTC.

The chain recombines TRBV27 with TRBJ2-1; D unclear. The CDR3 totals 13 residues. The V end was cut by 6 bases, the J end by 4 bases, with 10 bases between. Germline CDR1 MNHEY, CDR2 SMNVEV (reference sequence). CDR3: CASRLMGYNEQFF. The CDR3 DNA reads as TGTGCCAGCAGATTGATGGGATACAATGAGCAGTTCTTC.

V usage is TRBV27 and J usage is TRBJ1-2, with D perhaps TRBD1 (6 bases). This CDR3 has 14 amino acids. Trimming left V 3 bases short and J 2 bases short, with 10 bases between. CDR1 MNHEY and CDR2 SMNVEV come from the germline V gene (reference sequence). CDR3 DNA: TGTGCCAGCAGTTTCACAGGGACGAACTATGGCTACACCTTC. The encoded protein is CASSFTGTNYGYTF.

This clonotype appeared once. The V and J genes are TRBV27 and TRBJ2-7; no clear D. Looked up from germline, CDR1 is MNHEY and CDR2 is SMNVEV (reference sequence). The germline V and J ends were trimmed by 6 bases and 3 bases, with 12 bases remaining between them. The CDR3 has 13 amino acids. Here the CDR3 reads CASRLGFNYEQYF. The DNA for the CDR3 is TGTGCCAGCAGGTTGGGCTTCAACTACGAGCAGTACTTC.

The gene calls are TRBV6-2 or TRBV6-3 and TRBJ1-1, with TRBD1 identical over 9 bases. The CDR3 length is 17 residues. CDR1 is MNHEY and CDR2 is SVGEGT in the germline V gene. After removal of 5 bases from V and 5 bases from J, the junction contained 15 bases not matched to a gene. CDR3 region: CASSTRTGDSVRTEAFF. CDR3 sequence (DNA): TGTGCCAGCAGTACCCGGACAGGGGATAGCGTAAGGACTGAAGCTTTCTTT.

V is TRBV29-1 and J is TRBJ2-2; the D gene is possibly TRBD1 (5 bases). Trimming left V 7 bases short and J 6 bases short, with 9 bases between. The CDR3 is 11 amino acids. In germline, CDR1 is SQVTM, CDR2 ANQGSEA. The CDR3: CSGSGSGELFF. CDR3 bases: TGCAGCGGATCAGGGTCCGGGGAGCTGTTTTTT.

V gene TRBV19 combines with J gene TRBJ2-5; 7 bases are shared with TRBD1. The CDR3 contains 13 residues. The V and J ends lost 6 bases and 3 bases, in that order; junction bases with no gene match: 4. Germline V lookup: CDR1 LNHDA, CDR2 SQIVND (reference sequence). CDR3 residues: CASSFDREETQYF. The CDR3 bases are TGTGCCAGTAGCTTCGACAGGGAAGAGACCCAGTACTTC.

CDR3: CSVPGGIDGYTF. The CDR3 DNA reads as TGCAGCGTTCCAGGGGGCATCGATGGCTACACCTTC. The chain combines TRBV29-1 with TRBJ1-2; 8 positions agree with TRBD1. The germline V gene encodes CDR1 SQVTM and CDR2 ANQGSEA. With V trimmed by 5 bases and J by 6 bases, 5 bases remained unmatched. This CDR3 contains 12 residues.

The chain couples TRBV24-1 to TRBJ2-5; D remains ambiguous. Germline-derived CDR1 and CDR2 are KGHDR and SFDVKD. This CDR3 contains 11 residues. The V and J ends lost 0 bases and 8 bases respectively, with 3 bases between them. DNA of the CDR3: TGTGCCACCAGTGATTTGAATACCCAGTACTTC. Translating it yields CATSDLNTQYF.

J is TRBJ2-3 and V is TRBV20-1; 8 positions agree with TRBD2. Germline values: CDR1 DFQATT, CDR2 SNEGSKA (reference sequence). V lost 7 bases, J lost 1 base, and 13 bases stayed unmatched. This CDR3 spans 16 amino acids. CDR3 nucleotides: TGCAGTGTTACGCTAGCGGGTACCTCTGGCACAGATACGCAGTATTTT. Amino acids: CSVTLAGTSGTDTQYF.